This is a list of T cell receptor beta chains from one sample in a study of cytomegalovirus exposure and HLA in healthy donors. TCRdb's table, derived via immunoSEQ multiplex PCR, lists solely in-frame clones and lacks some. Among approximately 170,000 clones listed, around four fifths were seen once. Sample: PBMCs. Source of these receptors: a boy younger than 10 in good health and CMV-seronegative. The CDR3 runs from the conserved cysteine through the conserved F or W. Each record gives: CDR3 protein, CDR3 DNA, V gene, clone size, D gene, J gene. The D gene is left open where the match is weak. Size is stated for part of the rows, as once, few or many counts, or as a class when the clone is expanded.

CDR3aa: CASSEQGYTEAFF; CDR3nt: TGTGCCAGCAGTGAACAGGGGTACACTGAAGCTTTCTTT; v_gene: TRBV6-1; abundance: NA; d_gene: NA; j_gene: TRBJ1-1
CDR3aa: CASSPLPGSTYEQYF; CDR3nt: TGCGCCAGCAGCCCTCTACCGGGTTCAACCTACGAGCAGTACTTC; v_gene: TRBV5-1; abundance: NA; d_gene: NA; j_gene: TRBJ2-7
CDR3aa: CASSPAGGNYGYTF; CDR3nt: TGTGCCAGCAGTCCCGCAGGGGGCAACTATGGCTACACCTTC; v_gene: TRBV27; abundance: NA; d_gene: TRBD1; j_gene: TRBJ1-2
CDR3aa: CASGSGQALNSPLHF; CDR3nt: TGTGCTAGTGGTTCCGGACAGGCTCTTAATTCACCCCTCCACTTT; v_gene: TRBV12-5; abundance: NA; d_gene: TRBD1; j_gene: TRBJ1-6
CDR3aa: CASSPLEVKANYGYTF; CDR3nt: TGTGCCAGCAGCCCCCTGGAGGTTAAAGCTAACTATGGCTACACCTTC; v_gene: TRBV28; abundance: once; d_gene: NA; j_gene: TRBJ1-2
CDR3aa: CASSVGGGRENEQFF; CDR3nt: TGTGCCAGCAGCGTGGGGGGGGGTAGAGAGAATGAGCAGTTCTTC; v_gene: TRBV9; abundance: NA; d_gene: TRBD2; j_gene: TRBJ2-1
CDR3aa: CASSLVASGSGTDTQYF; CDR3nt: TGTGCCAGCAGCTTAGTGGCTAGCGGGAGTGGTACAGATACGCAGTATTTT; v_gene: TRBV7-9; abundance: NA; d_gene: TRBD2; j_gene: TRBJ2-3
CDR3aa: CAWSKTVATNEKLFF; CDR3nt: TGTGCCTGGAGTAAGACAGTAGCAACTAATGAAAAACTGTTTTTT; v_gene: TRBV30; abundance: NA; d_gene: NA; j_gene: TRBJ1-4
CDR3aa: CASSLSWNPSAYSGNTIYF; CDR3nt: TGTGCCAGCAGCTTGTCTTGGAACCCTAGTGCGTATTCTGGAAACACCATATATTTT; v_gene: TRBV5-5; abundance: NA; d_gene: NA; j_gene: TRBJ1-3
CDR3aa: CASSLEQGNGYTF; CDR3nt: TGTGCCAGCAGCTTAGAACAGGGCAATGGCTACACCTTC; v_gene: TRBV7-2; abundance: NA; d_gene: NA; j_gene: TRBJ1-2
CDR3aa: CATRFRSPTGSPLHF; CDR3nt: TGTGCCACCAGGTTTAGAAGCCCGACGGGTTCACCCCTCCACTTT; v_gene: TRBV6-6; abundance: NA; d_gene: NA; j_gene: TRBJ1-6
CDR3aa: CASSLVEDTEAFF; CDR3nt: TGTGCCAGCAGCTTGGTTGAGGACACTGAAGCTTTCTTT; v_gene: TRBV7-9; abundance: NA; d_gene: NA; j_gene: TRBJ1-1
CDR3aa: CASSLVLGGRFF; CDR3nt: TGTGCCAGCAGCTTAGTACTGGGGGGGCGGTTCTTC; v_gene: TRBV13; abundance: once; d_gene: NA; j_gene: TRBJ2-1
CDR3aa: CATSRDSGYNEQFF; CDR3nt: TGTGCCACCAGCAGAGATTCGGGCTACAATGAGCAGTTCTTC; v_gene: TRBV15; abundance: NA; d_gene: NA; j_gene: TRBJ2-1
CDR3aa: CASSTRTGGNYGYTF; CDR3nt: TGTGCCAGTAGCACCCGGACAGGGGGCAACTATGGCTACACCTTC; v_gene: TRBV19; abundance: NA; d_gene: TRBD1; j_gene: TRBJ1-2
CDR3aa: CASSSRQGTDTQYF; CDR3nt: TGTGCCAGCAGCTCCCGACAGGGGACAGATACGCAGTATTTT; v_gene: TRBV11-2; abundance: few; d_gene: TRBD1; j_gene: TRBJ2-3